This TCR beta chain was identified during a study of blood T cell repertoires in COVID-19 (dated by TCRdb to the early 2020s). For the wider study: Samples from collaborators originated in the United States, Italy and Spain and spanned both the acute and convalescent phases of COVID-19. The samples were drawn from the first 160 participants of the ongoing ImmuneRACE study and from more than 1,000 subjects provided by 6 global collaborators. The repertoires were made available in a free public database intended to serve as a resource for research on the immune response to SARS-CoV-2. HLA class I and class II types, where available, came from metadata supplied by the sample provider rather than from assay-based typing. Nearly every sample came with metadata listing a de-identified subject ID, COVID-19 status, age in years and sex. Deeply sampled blood TCRbeta repertoires from subjects exposed to, actively infected with, or recovered from COVID-19 were included in the dataset. The material from the prospective study consisted of cDNA or gDNA derived from T cells, B-cell-depleted T cells, or PBMCs. Overall study results and their limits: How much clinical and demographic metadata was included differed by source and by participant, and the metadata was provided uncurated.

A second Seattle source provided samples from volunteer blood donors who had recovered from COVID-19. Whole blood was collected in K2EDTA tubes by collaborating institutions according to the institutions' own protocols. For TCRbeta analysis, collaborator samples were shipped as frozen whole blood, as isolated PBMCs, or as DNA extracted from either sample type. Turning to this clone: Its binding antigen is unknown. It has no much larger one-base neighbor in the sample; base qualities were not kept.

TCRbeta CDR3 regions were amplified from genomic DNA using the immunoSEQ Assay, a bias-controlled multiplex PCR. In the original analysis: The number of nucleated cells in each sample was estimated by amplification of reference gene primers within the assay. To quantify the absolute abundance of each unique TCRbeta CDR3 rearrangement, sequence reads were collapsed and filtered. For each sample, productive Simpson clonality was calculated as the square root of Simpson's diversity index over productive rearrangements. The immuneACCESS repertoire file appears here via TCRdb, limited to in-frame rearrangements. These files lack a portion of the clones; in checked studies, under half of the deficit traces to unresolved V genes, and the cause of the others is not known. That table furnishes V, J and clone size, whereas the DNA furnished D and trimming. The sample table contains approximately 230,000 clones; only one count was recorded for 70% to 90% of them. Clones ranked in the top ten supply 2.2% of the sample.

Material: peripheral blood. This sequence originates from a man younger than 40 who had recovered from COVID-19.

The sequenced DNA: TGTGCCAGCAGCCACTTGGACACACCGGGACAGAGACTAGCGGGGATGAACACCGGGGAGCTGTTTTTT. It is translated as CASSHLDTPGQRLAGMNTGELFF. The sequence is built from TRBV21-1 and TRBJ2-2; the table gives TRBD2 as D, unverified against the DNA. TRBV21-1 is described as a pseudogene. The CDR3, cysteine through phenylalanine, is 23 amino acids long. The read is trimmed to its CDR3 DNA, 69 bases read in frame from base 1.